This T cell receptor (beta chain) was recovered during a study of PD-L1 blockade in urothelial cancer. For the study at large: A median approximately 150,000 T cells were found in blood samples.

Time point of the sample: pretreatment peripheral blood. Each patient's cancer was a locally advanced or metastatic urothelial carcinoma. The CDR3 has 15 residues. Germline V gene sequence: CDR1 LGHNA, CDR2 YSLEER. Deletions cut 4 bases from V and 4 bases from J, with 11 bases between. TCRdb keeps only in-frame clones here, not all; method: immunoSEQ multiplex PCR. The sample carries tens of thousands of clones, approximately 86% recorded once. This rearrangement joins TRBV4-3 to TRBJ2-6; no definite D call. Sequenced material: PBMCs, taken around atezolizumab (anti-PD-L1) treatment. This clonotype was sampled from a man aged 60 to 69 with urothelial cancer. The CDR3 DNA follows: TGCGCCAGCAGCCCCGACCCAGCGGGGGCCAACGTCCTGACTTTC. Encoded protein: CASSPDPAGANVLTF.